This entry describes one T cell receptor (beta chain). This entry belongs to a study of blood T cell repertoires in COVID-19. Study in general: The analysed material was cDNA or gDNA that came from T cells, B-cell-depleted T cells, or PBMCs.

Sequenced by immunoSEQ multiplex PCR; TCRdb stores in-frame clones only, minus some. This table holds 130,000 to 150,000 clones, approximately 83% found once. The CDR3 is 15 residues long. J lost 1 base, V lost 7 bases, and 7 bases had no gene match. Germline-derived CDR1 and CDR2 are SNHLY and FYNNEI. Sequencing was carried out using peripheral blood. The chain links TRBV2 to TRBJ2-3; 8 nucleotides align to TRBD1. The sequence came from a woman of 80 years or more with acute or convalescent COVID-19. CDR3 region: CASIRDRFGTDTQYF. In DNA form, the CDR3 reads TGTGCCAGCATCCGGGACAGGTTTGGCACAGATACGCAGTATTTT.